This T cell receptor beta chain appears in the sequencing data of a study of blood T cell repertoires in COVID-19 (dated by TCRdb to 2018 to 2020). A note on the overall study: Collaborator samples came from the United States, Italy and Spain and covered acute and convalescent phases of COVID-19. The prospective study material was composed of cDNA or gDNA derived from T cells, B-cell-depleted T cells, or PBMCs. Deeply sampled blood TCRbeta repertoires from subjects exposed to, actively infected with, or recovered from COVID-19 were included in the dataset. The repertoires were released in a freely available public database meant as a resource for research on the immune response to SARS-CoV-2. Samples were obtained from the ongoing ImmuneRACE study (first 160 participants) and from 1,254 subjects provided by 6 global collaborators. Nearly every sample came with metadata listing a de-identified subject ID, COVID-19 status, age in years and sex. Where HLA class I and class II types were available, the types were taken from metadata supplied by the sample provider, not from assay-based typing.

In the prospective study, participants were roughly 18 to 100 years old, resided in about two dozen geographic areas of the United States, and were enrolled through a virtual design. To assign participants to cohorts, the prospective study relied on clinical history that participants themselves reported in a screening survey and a study questionnaire. Recovered participants in ImmuneRACE Cohort 3 were defined as having two consecutive negative NP/OP PCR tests, clearance from a healthcare professional, or resolution of symptoms. In the prospective study, whole blood, serum and a nasopharyngeal or oropharyngeal swab were collected from each participant by mobile phlebotomists. Participants in the prospective study had the option to provide additional blood draws and questionnaires over a roughly 2-month period. Prospective study blood samples were shipped either frozen or at room temperature before DNA extraction.

The CDR3 measures 13 amino acids from cysteine to phenylalanine. The entry retains the CDR3 DNA only, 39 bases that are in frame from base 1. CDR1 and CDR2 are read off the germline V gene (reference sequence) as MNHNY and SVGAGI. V is shortened by 6 bases, J by 4 bases, and the region joining them spans 10 bases. Overall study outcomes, separate from this receptor: The quantity of clinical and demographic metadata differed by source and by participant and was supplied without curation.

TCRbeta CDR3 regions were amplified from genomic DNA by means of the immunoSEQ Assay, a bias-controlled multiplex PCR. Under the source paper's analysis protocol: Nucleated cell counts per sample were estimated from amplification of reference gene primers within the assay. To quantify the absolute abundance of each unique TCRbeta CDR3 rearrangement, sequence reads were collapsed and filtered. For each sample, productive Simpson clonality was calculated as the square root of Simpson's diversity index across productive rearrangements. The clones in this table, taken by TCRdb from immuneACCESS, are in-frame only. Not every clone is retained; where verified, under half of the shortfall comes from an unresolved V gene, and the cause of the rest is unknown. The V and J calls and clone size are taken from that table; D and trimming were inferred from the DNA. The sample table holds 190,000 or so clones, of which approximately 80% were seen once. The ten largest account for about 10% of the sample.

This clone has just one count. The antigen it recognizes is unknown. Per-base qualities were not stored, and no clone one base away is much larger. The clonotype was recovered from a man aged 40-49 years who had recovered from COVID-19. The chain is assembled from TRBV6-6 and TRBJ1-5; TRBD1 is a weak D gene call, 6 bases matching. Source material: PBMCs or T cells enriched from blood (not recorded which). The DNA reads TGTGCCAGCAGAGATGACAGGAATCAGCCCCAGCATTTT. Its protein is CASRDDRNQPQHF.